This T cell receptor (beta chain) originates from a study of identical twins. General observations from the study: Out-of-frame alpha sequences shared between twins exhibited an excess of low generation probability. Cord blood beta clonotypes that were abundant carried fewer insertions, and memory repertoires showed no such trend.

TCRdb ran MiXCR on the 5' RACE reads and lists one entry per CDR3 protein. The sample holds 300,000 to 350,000 distinct CDR3 sequences, 9% to 15% seen once. The CDR3 length is 12 residues. The V gene's germline CDR1 is DFQATT and CDR2 SNEGSKA (reference sequence). V gave up 2 bases and J gave up 2 bases, with 4 bases separating them. With respect to this clonotype: Its antigen remains unknown.

Healthy Caucasians alone served as donors. These sequences were also reported in another study, on yellow fever vaccine responses in identical twins.

This chain links TRBV20-1 with TRBJ2-1, with D hard to call. This sequence originates from a woman younger than 30 in good health. Source material: CD8+ T cells sorted from blood. The CDR3 here is CSARLTYNEQFF. CDR3 in DNA: TGCAGTGCTAGACTGACCTACAATGAGCAGTTCTTC.